Listed here are 32 T cell receptor beta chains from one sample, sequenced in a study of shared clonotypes between healthy human individuals. Assay: immunoSEQ multiplex PCR; the TCRdb copy retains only in-frame clones and omits some. The sample records some 2,500,000 clones, around 90% being singletons. The sequencing input was naive CD4+ T cells from PBMCs. Subset reported: CD45RA+ positively selected. Receptors originate from a man younger than 30 in good health. Some clones in this sample may be carry-over from other donors' samples.

This chain uses TRBV29-1 with TRBJ2-1; D gene unclear. This CDR3 is 13 amino acids long. With 2 bases removed from V and 3 bases from J, the gap between germline ends came to 8 bases. Germline V gene data show CDR1 as SQVTM and CDR2 as ANQGSEA. CDR3 nucleotide sequence: TGCAGCGTTGAATATGGGGTCTACAATGAGCAGTTCTTC. The encoded protein is CSVEYGVYNEQFF.

On this clone: Different DNA sequences within this sample yield the same CDR3. The rearrangement links TRBV2 to TRBJ2-1; 12 bases map to TRBD2. Germline values: CDR1 SNHLY, CDR2 FYNNEI. Unmatched junction bases numbered 2, after V lost 2 bases and J lost 6 bases. The CDR3 extends over 15 amino acids. The CDR3 coding sequence is TGTGCCAGCAGTGAAAGACTAGCGGGAGTCAATGAGCAGTTCTTC. This sequence encodes CASSERLAGVNEQFF. Variable domain in full (rest from reference TRBV2 and TRBJ2-1): EPEVTQTPSHQVTQMGQEVILRCVPISNHLYFYWYRQILGQKVEFLVSFYNNEISEKSEIFDDQFSVERPDGSNFTLKIRSTKLEDSAMYFCASSERLAGVNEQFFGPGTRLTVL.

V and J are TRBV5-5 and TRBJ2-5; D unresolved. V was shortened by 0 bases and J by 2 bases, with 8 bases between the two germline ends. Looked up from germline, CDR1 is SGHKS and CDR2 is YYEKEE (reference sequence). This CDR3 comprises 14 residues. CDR3 amino acids: CASSLVTVQETQYF. In DNA form, the CDR3 reads TGTGCCAGCAGCTTGGTAACAGTTCAAGAGACCCAGTACTTC.

In the case of this clone: Other DNA sequences of this sample code for an identical CDR3. J is TRBJ1-1 and V is TRBV12-5; D uncertain. This CDR3 spans 13 amino acids. The germline V and J ends were trimmed by 1 base and 5 bases, with 8 bases remaining between them. Germline values: CDR1 LGHNT, CDR2 FRNRAP. The CDR3 spells CASGLEWGTEAFF. DNA for the CDR3: TGTGCTAGTGGTTTGGAGTGGGGAACTGAAGCTTTCTTT.

The V gene is TRBV28, the J gene TRBJ2-5; D is possibly TRBD1 (5 bases). The CDR3 is made up of 15 amino acids. The germline gives CDR1 MDHEN, CDR2 SYDVKM. The ends were cut back, 4 bases at V and 1 base at J, with 13 bases in the middle. In DNA, the CDR3 is TGTGCCAGCAGTTCCATAGGGGCAGTCCAAGAGACCCAGTACTTC. Translation: CASSSIGAVQETQYF.

The CDR3 sequence: CASSLRTSGRYYNEQFF. CDR3 DNA sequence: TGCGCCAGCAGCCTCAGGACTAGCGGGAGATACTACAATGAGCAGTTCTTC. This rearrangement joins TRBV5-1 to TRBJ2-1; 13 positions agree with TRBD2. The V gene's germline CDR1 is SGHRS and CDR2 YFSETQ. This CDR3 has 17 amino acids. V shed 4 bases and J 3 bases; nucleotides not matched to a gene: 7.

J is TRBJ1-2 and V is TRBV27, with TRBD1 matching 10 bases. There are 17 residues in the CDR3. CDR1 and CDR2 from the germline V gene are MNHEY and SMNVEV (reference sequence). Losses at the gene ends were 1 base for V and 5 bases for J; bases not matched to a gene: 10. DNA for the CDR3: TGTGCCAGCAGTTTATTGACAGGGGGCTCGGTAGGGTATGGCTACACCTTC. This gives the protein CASSLLTGGSVGYGYTF.

V and J are TRBV5-4 and TRBJ2-5; 8 bases map to TRBD2. There are 16 residues in the CDR3. Per germline, CDR1 SGHNT and CDR2 YYREEE (reference sequence). V dropped 2 bases and J dropped 1; count of bases not matched to a gene: 7. The CDR3, as DNA: TGTGCCAGCAGCTTTTTGAGCGGGAGTCGCCAAGAGACCCAGTACTTC. It encodes CASSFLSGSRQETQYF.

A single count supports this clone. The chain combines TRBV9 with TRBJ1-4; possibly TRBD1 for D (5 bases). There are 17 residues in the CDR3. V gave up 3 bases and J gave up 5 bases, with 20 bases separating them. Germline V gene data show CDR1 as SGDLS and CDR2 as YYNGEE. CDR3 nucleotides: TGTGCCAGCAGCGCCTTGGTGGGAGGGACTTCGAATGAAAAACTGTTTTTT. It specifies CASSALVGGTSNEKLFF.

The sample holds a few counts of this clone. The rearrangement links TRBV10-1 to TRBJ2-7; the D is unclear. The germline V gene has CDR1 WNHNN and CDR2 SYGVQD (reference sequence). This CDR3 is built from 10 residues. V shed 8 bases and J shed 9 bases, with 11 bases lying between them. CDR3: CASRPQGQYF. For the CDR3, the DNA is TGCGCCAGCCGACCGCAAGGGCAGTACTTC.

This chain joins TRBV6-1 and TRBJ1-2; 8 positions agree with TRBD1. CDR3 size: 15 residues. CDR1 is MNHNS, CDR2 SASEGT, per germline. V lost 7 bases, J lost 4 bases, and 11 bases stayed unmatched. CDR3 sequence reads: CASKSVSGTGYGYTF. In DNA form, the CDR3 reads TGTGCCAGCAAATCGGTGTCCGGGACAGGCTATGGCTACACCTTC.

V usage is TRBV28 and J usage is TRBJ2-1; 9 bases match TRBD2. CDR1 is MDHEN, CDR2 SYDVKM, per germline. Unmatched junction bases numbered 5, after V lost 2 bases and J lost 6 bases. The length of the CDR3 is 15 residues. CDR3 DNA: TGTGCCAGCAGTTTAGGCGGGAGGGCCTCCAATGAGCAGTTCTTC. The encoded protein is CASSLGGRASNEQFF. The full variable domain, rest sourced from reference TRBV28 and TRBJ2-1, is DVKVTQSSRYLVKRTGEKVFLECVQDMDHENMFWYRQDPGLGLRLIYFSYDVKMKEKGDIPEGYSVSREKKERFSLILESASTNQTSMYLCASSLGGRASNEQFFGPGTRLTVL.

The J gene is TRBJ2-7, the V gene TRBV5-1, with 7 nucleotides matching TRBD1. The CDR3 length is 14 residues. V was pared by 4 bases and J by 5 bases, with 9 bases of the junction left unmatched. Germline values: CDR1 SGHRS, CDR2 YFSETQ. CDR3 loop: CASSAGQVSHEQYF. The CDR3 region has the DNA TGCGCCAGCAGCGCAGGACAGGTTTCCCACGAGCAGTACTTC.

This chain connects TRBV5-8 to TRBJ2-2; 9 positions agree with TRBD1. Germline CDR1 is SGHTS and CDR2 is YDEGEE. This CDR3 spans 18 amino acids. The J segment lost 4 bases and the V segment lost 0 bases, leaving 10 bases of the junction unmatched. The CDR3 bases are TGTGCCAGCAGCTTGGCCATGGACAGGGGTATTACCACCGGGGAGCTGTTTTTT. It encodes CASSLAMDRGITTGELFF.

The chain links TRBV7-3 to TRBJ2-3; TRBD1 might be the D (5 bases). The CDR3 sequence is 14 residues long. Trimming stripped 4 bases from V and 2 bases from J, with 10 bases between. Germline V CDR1 and CDR2: SGHTA, FQGTGA. CDR3 in DNA: TGTGCCAGCAGCTACGACAGAAACACAGATACGCAGTATTTT. Translating gives CASSYDRNTDTQYF.

This rearrangement joins TRBV7-8 to TRBJ1-3; no definite D call. Trimming pared 5 bases from V and 4 bases from J, leaving 18 bases between. Germline CDR1 and CDR2: SGHVS and FQNEAQ. The CDR3 runs to 16 residues. This CDR3 reads CASSPREKLEGNTIYF. The CDR3 bases are TGTGCCAGCAGCCCCCGGGAAAAGCTAGAGGGAAACACCATATATTTT.

This clone appeared a single time. The chain links TRBV15 to TRBJ2-5; D is undetermined. V was pared by 4 bases and J by 5 bases, with 17 bases between. In germline, CDR1 is LNHNV, CDR2 YYDKDF (reference sequence). This CDR3 region has 15 residues. CDR3 loop: CATSTRQDMGETQYF. The CDR3 bases are TGTGCCACCAGCACACGACAAGACATGGGCGAGACCCAGTACTTC.

The rearrangement links TRBV6-1 to TRBJ1-2; D is unresolved. Germline V CDR1 and CDR2: MNHNS, SASEGT. V lost 7 bases, J lost 9 bases, and 18 bases lay in between. The CDR3 sequence is 13 residues long. The CDR3 protein is CASTFSQFRSYTF. CDR3 nucleotide sequence: TGTGCCAGCACCTTCAGTCAATTTAGGAGCTACACCTTC.

The chain is built from TRBV27 and TRBJ2-1, with 9 positions matching TRBD1. The CDR3 length is 15 residues. Germline V gene sequence: CDR1 MNHEY, CDR2 SMNVEV (reference sequence). The V and J ends lost 6 bases and 6 bases, in that order; junction bases with no gene match: 9. The CDR3 loop is CASSPGTGLVNEQFF. The CDR3 nucleotides are TGTGCCAGCAGCCCCGGGACAGGGCTCGTCAATGAGCAGTTCTTC.

V is TRBV10-2 and J is TRBJ2-6; 7 positions match TRBD1. V was clipped by 6 bases and J by 0 bases; unmatched bases: 5. Germline V gives CDR1 WSHSY, CDR2 SAAADI. CDR3 size: 16 residues. The CDR3 region has the DNA TGCGCCAGCAGCGAGGACAGGCCCTCTGGGGCCAACGTCCTGACTTTC. Amino acids: CASSEDRPSGANVLTF.

The gene calls are TRBV4-3 and TRBJ2-4; 7 nucleotides align to TRBD2. The CDR3 extends over 16 amino acids. V lost 0 bases, J lost 3 bases, and 5 bases stayed unmatched. Germline V lookup: CDR1 LGHNA, CDR2 YSLEER. CDR3 sequence reads: CASSQDERDFKNIQYF. CDR3 bases: TGCGCCAGCAGCCAAGATGAGCGGGACTTCAAAAACATTCAGTACTTC.

The chain links TRBV11-2 to TRBJ2-1; 14 bases are a match to TRBD2. The CDR3 totals 17 residues. V lost 3 bases, J lost 7 bases, and 8 bases stayed unmatched. Germline V lookup: CDR1 SGHAT, CDR2 FQNNGV. CDR3 sequence reads: CASSLQLWTSGRNEQFF. In DNA form, the CDR3 reads TGTGCCAGCAGCTTGCAATTATGGACTAGCGGGAGGAATGAGCAGTTCTTC.

V gene TRBV28 combines with J gene TRBJ1-2, with 8 bases matching TRBD1. CDR3 length equals 16 residues. Looked up from germline, CDR1 is MDHEN and CDR2 is SYDVKM. V lost 4 bases, J lost 2 bases, and 9 bases stayed unmatched. CDR3 nucleotide sequence: TGTGCCAGCAGTTCTCAGGGGGCCTCGTCCAACTATGGCTACACCTTC. This sequence encodes CASSSQGASSNYGYTF.

The DNA of the CDR3 is TGTGCCAGCAGCTTAACCCCACCCCCTCGGACCCAGTACTTC. Its translation: CASSLTPPPRTQYF. V gene TRBV11-3 combines with J gene TRBJ2-5; unclear D gene. The CDR3 extends over 14 amino acids. The V and J ends lost 2 bases and 7 bases respectively, with 14 bases between them. CDR1 SGHNT and CDR2 YENEEA come from the germline V gene.

The chain is built from TRBV5-4 and TRBJ1-2; weak D call: TRBD1 (6 bases). This CDR3 contains 14 residues. Germline CDR1 is SGHNT and CDR2 is YYREEE (reference sequence). The V and J ends lost 4 bases and 8 bases respectively, with 18 bases between them. CDR3 DNA sequence: TGTGCCAGCAGCCGGCTACAGGGCGAGGGCGGCTACACCTTC. It specifies CASSRLQGEGGYTF.

This rearrangement joins TRBV5-1 to TRBJ2-7, with 10 bases lining up with TRBD2. The CDR3 runs 15 residues. The V gene end was trimmed by 2 bases and the J gene end by 4 bases; junction bases not matched to a gene: 6. CDR1 and CDR2 from the germline V gene are SGHRS and YFSETQ. The CDR3 sequence: CASSFGLAGVYEQYF. CDR3 bases: TGCGCCAGCAGCTTTGGGCTAGCGGGAGTATACGAGCAGTACTTC.

The chain links TRBV2 to TRBJ2-4, with TRBD2 as a possible D gene (5 bases). The germline CDR1 and CDR2 sequences are SNHLY and FYNNEI. Deletions cut 6 bases from V and 0 bases from J, with 9 bases between. This CDR3 is built from 14 residues. This chain's CDR3 is CASSGLLAKNIQYF. Here the CDR3 DNA reads TGTGCCAGCAGCGGACTCTTAGCCAAAAACATTCAGTACTTC.

The DNA of the CDR3 is TGTGCCAGCAGCTCAGGAGGAGGCCCCTACAATGAGCAGTTCTTC. Protein product: CASSSGGGPYNEQFF. The chain joins TRBV5-6 to TRBJ2-1, with D maybe TRBD2 (5 bases). The CDR3 has 15 amino acids. Trimming took off 3 bases at V and 2 bases at J, with 12 bases between the two ends. Germline values: CDR1 SGHDT, CDR2 YYEEEE. Together with reference TRBV5-6 and TRBJ2-1, the CDR3 gives the full variable domain: DAGVTQSPTHLIKTRGQQVTLRCSPKSGHDTVSWYQQALGQGPQFIFQYYEEEERQRGNFPDRFSGHQFPNYSSELNVNALLLGDSALYLCASSSGGGPYNEQFFGPGTRLTVL.

The chain carries TRBV7-6 and TRBJ1-6; D is undetermined. Germline V gene lookup returns CDR1 SGHVS and CDR2 FNYEAQ. This CDR3 has 15 residues. V was pared by 4 bases and J by 7 bases, with 14 bases between. CDR3 region: CASSSGGYQNSPLHF. In DNA form, the CDR3 reads TGTGCCAGCAGCTCGGGAGGTTACCAAAATTCACCCCTCCACTTT.

The chain carries TRBV7-3 and TRBJ2-5; TRBD2 might be the D (6 bases). Trimming removed 4 bases from V and 5 bases from J, with 11 bases in between. The CDR3 loop spans 13 amino acids. Germline V gives CDR1 SGHTA, CDR2 FQGTGA. The CDR3 sequence: CASSSMSGETQYF. As DNA, the CDR3 is TGTGCCAGCAGCTCTATGAGCGGGGAGACCCAGTACTTC.

Details on this clone: Other DNA sequences from this sample encode an identical CDR3 as well. The CDR3 nucleotides read TGTGCCAGCTCACCGGGACAGGGCAATCAGCCCCAGCATTTT. This sequence encodes CASSPGQGNQPQHF. The chain joins TRBV18 to TRBJ1-5, with 8 bases identical to TRBD1. V gave up 3 bases and J gave up 2 bases; unmatched junction bases: 0. The CDR3 has 14 residues. Germline V gene sequence: CDR1 KGHSH, CDR2 LQKENI.

The chain carries TRBV30 and TRBJ2-3; no firm D call. From germline, CDR1 is GTSNPN and CDR2 SVGIG (reference sequence). The CDR3 has 12 residues. V shed 0 bases and J shed 4 bases, with 5 bases lying between them. The CDR3 DNA reads as TGTGCCTGGAGTGTAATCCCAGATACGCAGTATTTT. Amino acids: CAWSVIPDTQYF.